A selection of T cell receptor beta chains follows, all from one sample in a study of OX40 agonist ivuxolimab in advanced cancers. Generated by immunoSEQ multiplex PCR, the TCRdb table keeps only in-frame clones and is missing some. The sample contains 50,000 to 75,000 clones, about 88% of which appear only once. Sequences were derived from CD4+ or CD8+ T cells sorted from blood, sampled in a trial of the OX40 agonist ivuxolimab. The receptors come from an adult with an advanced solid tumor such as melanoma, head and neck, liver or kidney cancer. CDR3s include the opening cysteine and the closing phenylalanine or tryptophan. Fields, in order: D gene, V gene, J gene, clone size, CDR3 protein, CDR3 DNA. The D gene is left open where the match is weak. Clone size is given for some rows only: seen once, a few or many times, or a class if the clone is expanded.

>TRBD1|TRBV5-1|TRBJ1-3|NA
CASSPGTAGNTIYF
TGCGCCAGCAGCCCCGGGACAGCTGGAAACACCATATATTTT
>NA|TRBV2|TRBJ2-5|NA
CAGNRRQIQETQYF
TGTGCCGGCAACCGGCGCCAAATCCAAGAGACCCAGTACTTC
>NA|TRBV10-3|TRBJ1-2|once
CAISSLGGTNGYTF
TGTGCCATCAGTTCCCTGGGGGGGACGAATGGCTACACCTTC
>TRBD1|TRBV7-2|TRBJ2-7|NA
CASSLGQGKQYF
TGTGCCAGCAGCTTAGGACAGGGTAAGCAGTACTTC
>NA|TRBV29-1|TRBJ2-7|once
CSVEVSQAGQYF
TGCAGCGTTGAGGTGTCCCAGGCGGGGCAGTACTTC
>NA|TRBV2|TRBJ2-5|NA
CASSDAQARETQYF
TGTGCCAGCAGTGACGCACAAGCTAGGGAGACCCAGTACTTC
>NA|TRBV19|TRBJ2-3|NA
CASSIIGARADTQYF
TGTGCCAGTAGTATAATAGGGGCCAGGGCAGATACGCAGTATTTT
>TRBD2|TRBV5-1|TRBJ2-4|NA
CASSIVSGVENIQYF
TGCGCCAGCAGCATCGTCAGCGGGGTCGAAAACATTCAGTACTTC
>NA|TRBV9|TRBJ1-6|once
CASSVGRVAPLHF
TGTGCCAGCAGCGTAGGCAGGGTAGCACCCCTCCACTTT
>NA|TRBV2|TRBJ2-5|NA
CARRLDQTQYF
TGTGCCAGACGACTGGATCAGACCCAGTACTTC
>TRBD1|TRBV19|TRBJ2-1|NA
CASTPVGGQDYNEQFF
TGTGCCAGTACCCCGGTGGGGGGACAGGACTACAATGAGCAGTTCTTC
>TRBD1|TRBV19|TRBJ1-6|NA
CASKNGQAMNLNNSPLHF
TGTGCCAGTAAAAATGGACAGGCGATGAATCTTAATAATTCACCCCTCCACTTT
>NA|TRBV6-5|TRBJ1-1|NA
CASNLLRGAEAFF
TGTGCCAGCAACCTTTTGAGGGGCGCTGAAGCTTTCTTT
>NA|TRBV18|TRBJ1-2|NA
CASSPYSGTGYTF
TGTGCCAGCTCACCCTACTCAGGGACCGGCTACACCTTC
>NA|TRBV6-1|TRBJ1-4|NA
CASNAATNEKLFF
TGTGCCAGCAACGCGGCAACTAATGAAAAACTGTTTTTT
>NA|TRBV15|TRBJ2-3|few
CATSARHLITDTQYF
TGTGCCACCAGCGCCCGGCACCTAATCACAGATACGCAGTATTTT
>NA|TRBV2|TRBJ2-5|NA
CASGQLGTQYF
TGTGCCAGCGGACAACTAGGGACCCAGTACTTC
>NA|TRBV11-2|TRBJ2-6|NA
CASSLGHFSGANVLTF
TGTGCCAGCAGCTTAGGACATTTCTCTGGGGCCAACGTCCTGACTTTC
>NA|TRBV5-1|TRBJ1-1|NA
CASSESDGTEAFF
TGCGCCAGCAGCGAATCGGACGGGACTGAAGCTTTCTTT
>NA|TRBV6-5|TRBJ2-7|once
CASSYRALPLGEQYF
TGTGCCAGCAGTTACAGGGCCCTCCCCTTAGGCGAGCAGTACTTC
>NA|TRBV9|TRBJ1-2|NA
CASSALGGLDYGYTF
TGTGCCAGCAGCGCCCTGGGGGGCTTGGACTATGGCTACACCTTC
>TRBD1|TRBV30|TRBJ1-2|NA
CASPYRGRNYGYTF
TGTGCCTCACCCTACAGGGGGAGAAACTATGGCTACACCTTC
>TRBD1|TRBV11-2|TRBJ1-6|NA
CASSSSTGTKSPLHF
TGTGCCAGCAGCTCCTCGACAGGGACGAAATCACCCCTCCACTTT
>NA|TRBV7-9|TRBJ2-3|NA
CASSYPPGRRTDTQYF
TGTGCCAGCAGCTATCCTCCGGGACGGAGAACAGATACGCAGTATTTT
>NA|TRBV7-9|TRBJ1-5|NA
CASSLGVGAGNQPQHF
TGTGCCAGCAGCTTAGGTGTGGGGGCTGGCAATCAGCCCCAGCATTTT
>TRBD2|TRBV10-2|TRBJ2-1|NA
CASSVLWYSGGYNEQFF
TGCGCCAGCAGTGTCTTGTGGTATAGCGGGGGATACAATGAGCAGTTCTTC
>TRBD1|TRBV7-8|TRBJ1-1|NA
CASSPRTGQGTEAFF
TGTGCCAGCAGCCCTCGGACAGGGCAGGGTACTGAAGCTTTCTTT
>TRBD1|TRBV6-1|TRBJ2-7|NA
CASAWTGASYEQYF
TGTGCCAGCGCTTGGACAGGGGCTTCCTACGAGCAGTACTTC
>NA|TRBV5-1|TRBJ2-7|NA
CASSLATESYEQYF
TGCGCCAGCAGCTTGGCGACAGAGAGCTACGAGCAGTACTTC
>NA|TRBV29-1|TRBJ1-1|NA
CSGGTGHLATEAFF
TGCAGCGGGGGAACGGGACACCTGGCCACTGAAGCTTTCTTT
>NA|TRBV11-2|TRBJ2-5|NA
CASSFLTGSETQYF
TGTGCCAGCAGCTTTCTTACAGGGTCAGAGACCCAGTACTTC
>TRBD1|TRBV4-1|TRBJ2-7|NA
CASSRSPGQGDEQYF
TGCGCCAGCAGCCGGAGTCCGGGACAGGGAGACGAGCAGTACTTC
>NA|TRBV10-2|TRBJ2-5|NA
CASSESGRSQETQYF
TGCGCCAGCAGTGAAAGTGGCAGGAGCCAAGAGACCCAGTACTTC
>NA|TRBV30|TRBJ1-2|NA
CAWRGNKVVSGYTF
TGTGCCTGGAGAGGGAATAAGGTAGTAAGTGGCTACACCTTC
>TRBD1|TRBV6-1|TRBJ1-6|NA
CASSVSWTGRGSPLHF
TGTGCCAGCAGTGTTAGCTGGACAGGTAGGGGTTCACCCCTCCACTTT
>NA|TRBV11-2|TRBJ1-2|NA
CASSLVGRLTTNYGYTF
TGTGCCAGCAGCTTAGTGGGCAGGTTAACGACTAACTATGGCTACACCTTC
>NA|TRBV5-6|TRBJ1-1|NA
CASSLLSWGGTEAFF
TGTGCCAGCAGCTTGTTGAGCTGGGGAGGGACTGAAGCTTTCTTT
>NA|TRBV18|TRBJ1-2|NA
CASSPNTRGAYGYTF
TGTGCCAGCTCACCAAATACTAGAGGGGCCTATGGCTACACCTTC
>NA|TRBV7-6|TRBJ2-7|NA
CASSATPGLDYEQYF
TGTGCCAGCAGCGCCACACCGGGACTTGACTACGAGCAGTACTTC